The rows below give T cell receptor beta chains drawn from one sample of a study of T cells in tuberculosis. Method: immunoSEQ multiplex PCR; TCRdb's copy keeps in-frame clones and lacks some. This table has fewer than 40,000 clones, about 95% appearing once. Sequenced: PBMCs. Receptors originate from a donor between 5 and 29 years old with latent tuberculosis or without tuberculosis infection. CDR3s leave out the opening cysteine and the closing phenylalanine or tryptophan.

V	J	CDR3
TRBV7-9	TRBJ1-2	ASSTTPYGYT
TRBV5-1	TRBJ1-1	ASSLTGGGLGTEAF
TRBV21-1	TRBJ1-1	ASSPPVVVNTEAF
TRBV6-5	TRBJ1-5	ASNPRDSNQPQH
TRBV5-4	TRBJ2-5	ASSLLSQGQETQY
TRBV4-2	TRBJ2-3	ASSFGRGRATDTQY
TRBV6-1	TRBJ2-7	ASSEVSGQGYEQY
TRBV7-6	TRBJ1-4	ASSPSGGNEKLF
TRBV10-1	TRBJ2-7	ASQAASGGAYEQY
TRBV5-8	TRBJ2-7	ASSPLEGAEQY
TRBV11-2	TRBJ2-7	ASSLPYRAAFYEQY
TRBV5-5	TRBJ1-1	ASSLWRGFTEAF
TRBV2	TRBJ1-2	ASSEALAGTNYGYT
TRBV7-2	TRBJ2-7	ASSLVRLAGVPYEQY
TRBV6-5	TRBJ1-1	ASSRDRGMNTEAF
TRBV5-4	TRBJ1-4	ASSLSTVSNEKLF
TRBV6-5	TRBJ2-1	ASSITGTVSNEQF
TRBV2	TRBJ2-7	ASRGTGSYEQY
TRBV9	TRBJ1-2	ASSVGGPGEAGYT
TRBV5-5	TRBJ2-7	ASSLGPRDSSRSEQY
TRBV6-1	TRBJ1-1	ASETGLYTEAF
TRBV27	TRBJ1-5	ASSPRRQGSGSNQPQH
TRBV5-4	TRBJ2-5	ASSFTTGKETQY
TRBV7-8	TRBJ2-7	ASSPTGTYEQY
TRBV18	TRBJ1-5	ASSPSSNQPQH
TRBV5-6	TRBJ2-3	ASSLVDRRY
TRBV2	TRBJ1-5	ASSVGAQGSNQPQH
TRBV27	TRBJ2-5	ATQGKGARGETQY
TRBV5-1	TRBJ2-5	ASSNRASGSGGTQY
TRBV7-2	TRBJ2-7	ASSLNSGVREQY
TRBV19	TRBJ1-2	ASRKDRGNGYT
TRBV9	TRBJ1-4	ASSGGGTANEKLF
TRBV7-8	TRBJ2-1	ASSFPLLHQRGGNNEQF
TRBV18	TRBJ1-2	ASSPTSEPNYGYT
TRBV15	TRBJ2-1	ATSTPGRGSGGSGGSYNEQF
TRBV14	TRBJ2-5	ASSQPGVETQY
TRBV7-2	TRBJ2-6	ASSLGAPQVLT
TRBV6-6	TRBJ1-5	ASSIDRGHQPQH
TRBV10-3	TRBJ1-2	AISVTGDGYT
TRBV29-1	TRBJ2-1	SVEGAKSSYNEQF
TRBV6-6	TRBJ2-5	ASTYSGPQETQY
TRBV29-1	TRBJ1-2	SAPDRDLGYT
TRBV9	TRBJ2-1	ASSPRTSGTRNEQF
TRBV27	TRBJ1-2	ASRGQGAKYGYT
TRBV15	TRBJ1-3	ATSRVGVGNTIY
TRBV12-5	TRBJ2-7	ASSTGGSYEQY
TRBV19	TRBJ2-5	ASSNRDEVLAGKEETQY
TRBV5-8	TRBJ1-5	ASMGTEQYSNQPQH